The 7 T cell receptor beta chains below all came from one sample that was sequenced in a study of T cell repertoires in cytomegalovirus infection. One entry per CDR3 protein results from TCRdb running MiXCR on the reads. Of 150,000 to 200,000 distinct CDR3 sequences listed, about 15% are singletons. Sequencing input: PBMCs. The source of these receptors is a human donor in good health (CMV status not recorded). Some clones in this sample may be carry-over from other donors' samples.

This clonotype has only a few counts. V and J are TRBV29-1 and TRBJ2-5; the D gene is possibly TRBD2 (5 bases). Germline CDR1 is SQVTM and CDR2 is ANQGSEA. The CDR3 has 12 amino acids. V was trimmed by 4 bases and J by 2 bases, leaving 8 bases between them. This chain's CDR3 is CSVGRGQETQYF. CDR3 nucleotides: TGCAGCGTTGGCCGGGGTCAAGAGACCCAGTACTTC.

The rearrangement links TRBV7-9 to TRBJ1-5; the D is unclear. From germline, CDR1 is SEHNR and CDR2 FQNEAQ (reference sequence). Between the trimmed V and J ends, which lost 3 bases and 0 bases, there was a span of 9 bases. The CDR3 is 15 amino acids. The CDR3 region is CASSFGDNSNQPQHF. DNA for the CDR3: TGTGCCAGCAGCTTTGGAGACAATAGCAATCAGCCCCAGCATTTT.

The V call is TRBV5-6, the J call TRBJ2-1; 7 positions match TRBD2. V dropped 5 bases and J dropped 0; count of bases not matched to a gene: 8. The CDR3 sequence is 16 residues long. CDR1 is SGHDT, CDR2 YYEEEE, per germline. The CDR3 bases are TGTGCCAGCAGTCCGAATGGCGGGAGCTCCTACAATGAGCAGTTCTTC. Translation gives CASSPNGGSSYNEQFF.

The gene calls are TRBV5-1 and TRBJ1-1; 12 positions agree with TRBD1. The CDR3 is 17 residues long. The germline V gene has CDR1 SGHRS and CDR2 YFSETQ. The trim removed 4 bases at V and 1 base at J, leaving 8 bases unmatched. CDR3 DNA sequence: TGCGCCAGCAGCCCCGGGACAGGGGGCGTCGGGAACACTGAAGCTTTCTTT. Protein sequence: CASSPGTGGVGNTEAFF.

This clonotype has a count of ten or more. V usage is TRBV7-2 and J usage is TRBJ1-1; D is uncertain. The ends were cut back, 5 bases at V and 1 base at J, with 8 bases in the middle. In germline, CDR1 is SGHTA, CDR2 FQGNSA. The CDR3 sequence is 13 residues long. The CDR3 DNA sequence: TGTGCCAGCAGCCACTGGGCGAACACTGAAGCTTTCTTT. This gives the protein CASSHWANTEAFF. The full variable domain, completed using reference TRBV7-2 and TRBJ1-1, is GAGVSQSPSNKVTEKGKDVELRCDPISGHTALYWYRQSLGQGLEFLIYFQGNSAPDKSGLPSDRFSAERTGGSVSTLTIQRTQQEDSAVYLCASSHWANTEAFFGQGTRLTVV.

The table lists this clonotype with many counts. V gene TRBV7-2 combines with J gene TRBJ1-5; TRBD1 agrees at 7 bases. This CDR3 spans 13 amino acids. Trimming took 5 bases from V and 6 from J; bases not matched to a gene: 4. CDR1 and CDR2 (germline): SGHTA, FQGNSA. CDR3 DNA: TGTGCCAGCAGCCGCAACAGGGGTCAGCCCCAGCATTTT. It codes for CASSRNRGQPQHF.

V is TRBV7-9 and J is TRBJ1-4; no definite D call. The V end lost 1 base, the J end lost 5 bases, and 14 bases lay between the germline ends. Looked up from germline, CDR1 is SEHNR and CDR2 is FQNEAQ (reference sequence). CDR3 length: 16 residues. CDR3 nucleotide sequence: TGTGCCAGCAGCTTAGATGGGTCAGGAGAGAATGAAAAACTGTTTTTT. It is translated as CASSLDGSGENEKLFF.